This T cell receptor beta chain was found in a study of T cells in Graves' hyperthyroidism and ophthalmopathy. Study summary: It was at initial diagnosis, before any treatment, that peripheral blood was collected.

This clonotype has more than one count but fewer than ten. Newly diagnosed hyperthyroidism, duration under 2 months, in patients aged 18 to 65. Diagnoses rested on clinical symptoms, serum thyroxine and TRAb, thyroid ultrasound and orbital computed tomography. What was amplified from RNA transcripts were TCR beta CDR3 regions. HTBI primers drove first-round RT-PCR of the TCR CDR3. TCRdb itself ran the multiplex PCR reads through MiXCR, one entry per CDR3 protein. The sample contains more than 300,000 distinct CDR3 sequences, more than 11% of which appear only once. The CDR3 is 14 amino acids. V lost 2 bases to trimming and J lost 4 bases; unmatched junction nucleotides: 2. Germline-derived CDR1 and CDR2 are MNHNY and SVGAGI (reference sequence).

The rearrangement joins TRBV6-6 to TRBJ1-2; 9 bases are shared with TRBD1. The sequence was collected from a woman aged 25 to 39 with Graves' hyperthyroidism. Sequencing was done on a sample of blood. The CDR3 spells CASSYGTGTYGYTF. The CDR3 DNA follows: TGTGCCAGCAGTTACGGGACAGGGACCTATGGCTACACCTTC.